This TCR beta chain is drawn from a study of blood T cell repertoires in COVID-19. As for the study in general: Specimens from acute and convalescent COVID-19 originated in the United States, Italy and Spain.

V dropped 1 base and J dropped 3; count of bases not matched to a gene: 2. Germline CDR1 SGHTA, CDR2 FQGNSA. The CDR3 runs 15 residues. Profiled with immunoSEQ multiplex PCR; TCRdb holds only in-frame clones, not every one. The sample includes approximately 180,000 clones, around 85% of them seen just once. The sequence was obtained from an elderly woman with acute or convalescent COVID-19. V and J are TRBV7-2 and TRBJ1-5; 8 positions agree with TRBD1. Sequencing was done on a sample of peripheral blood. As DNA, the CDR3 is TGTGCCAGCAGCTTAGACAGGGGGGTCAATCAGCCCCAGCATTTT. This sequence encodes CASSLDRGVNQPQHF.